The T cell receptor (beta chain) described here comes from a study of cytomegalovirus exposure and HLA in healthy donors (dated by TCRdb to the late 2010s). As for the study more broadly: An earlier analysis of several hundred of the donors reported 276 Gb of sequence data and roughly 120 million unique TCR beta sequences obtained from some 170 million T cells. In a later analysis, previously published TCR beta repertoires from fewer than 750 donors were re-analyzed and high-resolution HLA genotyping was added so that TCR occurrence patterns could be studied. Typing coverage differed by locus: A, B, C, DRB1 and DQB1 were typed in about 620-630 donors, DQA1 in 500 to 550, DPA1 in some 570, and DPB1 in around 490. HLA typing covered class I and class II loci at four-digit resolution. The T cell repertoires of 550 to 850 subjects were profiled by immunosequencing and related to cytomegalovirus serostatus. Among 300 to 500 genotyped donors of the cohort, an average of around 250,000 unique TCR beta nucleotide sequences was sequenced per donor, of which 15% to 20% were non-productive. In the later analysis, no new phenotypic data were used to find candidate immune exposures; instead, reliance was placed on TCR beta sequences and their occurrence across donors. In an earlier analysis of a few hundred of the donors, high-throughput TCR beta sequencing was used to judge whether each TCR beta V gene segment behaved as functional or pseudogenic. Every repertoire in the discovery cohort had been generated on one and the same sequencing platform. Donor age, sex, ethnicity and CMV serostatus were compiled alongside the repertoire data. To predict cytomegalovirus infection status, the study combined high-throughput TCR immunosequencing, statistical association of individual TCRs with disease status, and machine learning. A later genetic analysis used genome-wide SNP genotypes for about 60% of the roughly 670 donors, treating that subset as a discovery cohort. Of the roughly 410 genotyped donors, approximately 80% were placed in the genetic ancestry cluster associated with self-reported Caucasian donors. The study was designed to test whether signatures of past pathogen exposure could be identified by cataloging public T cell receptors. An early release covering about 600 HLA-typed donors comprised about 290 gigabases of sequencing data and around 85 million unique TCR sequences. Roughly 5 DR-DQ haplotypes were handled as single units for association and clustering, since linkage in the cohort was strong. A separate validation cohort of 100 to 150 different subjects was used in addition to the approximately 610-subject first cohort.

Libraries came from the immunoSEQ multiplex PCR assay. For the multiplex PCR, a mixture combining 60 forward primers for TCR Vbeta segments and 13 reverse primers for TCR Jbeta segments was used. The CDR3 region of rearranged TCR beta genes was amplified from genomic DNA by a multiplex PCR assay. Amplified TCR beta libraries were sequenced as 87-base-pair reads on the Illumina HiSeq System. Per the original workflow: Across the 600 to 700 repertoires, a later analysis counted 75 million to 90 million unique TCR beta chains, approximately 10 million of which were shared by at least two donors. Raw reads were error-corrected and collapsed into unique sequences by a nearest-neighbor algorithm in which closely related sequences were merged to remove PCR and sequencing errors. CDR3 sequences were aligned to IMGT reference sequences to assign V, D and J gene segments. Each retained sequence needed at least a six-nucleotide match to both a V gene segment and a J gene segment. A rearrangement counted as productive if the CDR3 had no stop codons and remained in frame with V and J, and every other rearrangement counted as non-productive. CDR3 was defined by IMGT convention, running from the second conserved V-encoded cysteine to the conserved J-encoded phenylalanine. In an earlier analysis of around 640 of the donors, sequences lacking an unambiguous match to a single V gene segment were excluded. In an earlier analysis of roughly 600 of the donors, a V segment was called functional when productive rearrangements were above 56.7%, and segregating when the standard deviation between donors exceeded 5%. A statistical classification framework was built to diagnose cytomegalovirus status from the catalog of TCR beta chain sequences. V and J gene assignment, in a later analysis, came from comparing TCR nucleotide sequences with IMGT/GENE-DB human TR gene sequences. A later analysis assigned CDR3 sequences and most-parsimonious VDJ recombination scenarios with the TCRdist pipeline. In a later analysis, each TCR beta chain was defined by its CDR3 amino acid sequence together with its V-gene family, and reads without a unique V-gene family were excluded. To address suspected cross-contamination and a sequencing artifact, a later analysis removed 550 to 750 highly shared, low-generation-probability nucleotide sequences. For each public chain, a later analysis derived a clonal expansion index from normalized ranks of inferred template counts within each repertoire. In a later analysis, generation probabilities were computed with a VDJ recombination model fitted to out-of-frame rearrangements, and the resulting probabilities were checked against IGoR. In a later analysis, hypergeometric tests were used to score TCR-TCR, TCR-HLA and TCR-CMV co-occurrence, with a repertoire-size bias correction applied to TCR pairs. In a later analysis, false discovery rates were estimated by permuting HLA or CMV assignments 20 times. In a later analysis, co-occurring TCRs were grouped using DBSCAN, with TCRdist sequence similarity added in when clustering inside HLA-allele-positive subsets. Repertoires with fewer than 30,000 or more than 120,000 public chains were left out of co-occurrence clustering, as were a few repertoires with anomalous nucleotide sharing. TCRdb took over this immuneACCESS table, retaining in-frame rearrangements with V and J assigned. Such tables are incomplete; in checked studies, under half of the missing clones stem from an unresolved V gene, and the remainder is unexplained. V and J calls and clone size come straight from that table; D and trimming were deduced from the DNA. This sample lists fewer than 110,000 clones; roughly 73% were detected once. The ten largest clones represent about 8% of the sample.

The investigation overall reported the following: In vitro tests confirmed that three of the cytomegalovirus-associated TCR beta chains recognize cytomegalovirus antigens. The authors suggested that the approach could potentially be extended to other disease states and immunological phenotypes. Sequencing depth was assumed to be roughly uniform across donors in the presence/absence analyses, though that assumption may not hold. The sequencing pipeline was judged likely to have produced a cluster of highly shared sequence variants as a technical artifact. A further reported finding was that TCR beta sequences accurately predicted the HLA-A and HLA-B alleles for most subjects in the first cohort. Correlated functional status among segregating V segments might be attributable to linkage disequilibrium, but an unknown experimental factor could not be ruled out. A later genetic analysis reported fewer N-insertions in productive TCRs among donors in an Asian-associated ancestry cluster than the roughly 620-donor mean. This cohort had only TCR beta chains sequenced, and the lack of alpha or paired-chain data limited which features could be detected. A later genetic analysis associated a missense DCLRE1C variant with V-gene and J-gene trimming of TCR beta chains, and an independent cohort replicated the association. A later analysis found that TCR association rates varied across HLA loci, with DRB1 alleles showing the most associated TCRs and HLA-C alleles the fewest. Compared with equally common non-associated chains, HLA-associated TCR beta chains in a later analysis were more clonally expanded and had lower generation probabilities. CMV serostatus was the only immune exposure information available for the cohort. The classifier was reported to diagnose cytomegalovirus status with high specificity and sensitivity in both the original cohort and the validation cohort. Across donors, most TCR sequences were observed very rarely, whereas some public TCRs were present in many individuals. According to a later analysis, parvovirus B19, influenza, CMV and Epstein-Barr virus appeared linked to several top co-occurrence clusters. In a later analysis, most CMV-associated TCR beta chains were found to appear HLA-restricted, with HLA associations seemingly driven largely by CMV exposure. The study gave a list of about 170 TCR beta chains associated with cytomegalovirus. Because counts were too low, fewer than 20 rarely observed V segments, including chromosome 9 orphons, were excluded from the earlier analysis of 587 of the donors. In a later analysis, around 17,000 TCR beta sequences were associated with specific HLA alleles at a false discovery rate of 0.05. An earlier analysis of 587 of the donors showed that most TCR beta V segments appeared in productive rearrangements either about 87% or about 30% of the time, which broadly matched IMGT annotations. When HLA alleles, especially DR and DQ, strongly co-occurred, attributing TCR associations to individual alleles was difficult. Because some donors lacked HLA typing at each locus, the association tests relied only on the typed subset.

In total, approximately 610 healthy bone marrow donors made up the cohort. Cohort members were all nominally healthy when sampled, although unrecorded immune exposures were likely present. The donor was CMV seronegative and belonged to the group of 352 seronegative cohort members. A peripheral blood sample was collected from each donor, and TCR beta sequencing was performed on peripheral blood mononuclear cells. The Qiagen DNeasy Blood Extraction Kit was used to extract genomic DNA from the blood cell samples. As for this clone: The antigen it binds to is not known. No per-base quality is available; no much larger clone lies one base away.

Material for sequencing was PBMCs. The TCR originated in a man aged 25-45 years in good health and CMV-seronegative.

In nucleotides, the sequence is TGTGCCAGCAGGTGGGGGACTAGCGGGAGTCCAGATACGCAGTATTTT. Its translation reads: CASRWGTSGSPDTQYF. This receptor chain uses TRBV7-9 and TRBJ2-3, with TRBD2 matching 14 junction bases. Relative to germline, V is missing 6 bases and J is missing 4 bases, with 6 bases of the junction outside any gene match. The germline V gene encodes CDR1 SEHNR and CDR2 FQNEAQ (reference sequence). Its CDR3 holds 16 amino acids, cysteine through phenylalanine. Just the 48-base CDR3 DNA is kept, in frame starting at base 1. Outside the CDR3, residues come from the reference TRBV7-9 and TRBJ2-3 proteins, so the full variable domain is: DTGVSQNPRHKITKRGQNVTFRCDPISEHNRLYWYRQTLGQGPEFLTYFQNEAQLEKSRLLSDRFSAERPKGSFSTLEIQRTEQGDSAMYLCASRWGTSGSPDTQYFGPGTRLTVL.